This entry lists 10 T cell receptor beta chains sequenced from one sample in a study of blood T cell repertoires in COVID-19. Clones were read by immunoSEQ multiplex PCR, and TCRdb kept only the in-frame ones, dropping some. The sample records 95,000 to 150,000 clones, 60% to 85% being singletons. The sample was peripheral blood. The receptors shown here come from a man aged 65 to 85 with acute or convalescent COVID-19.

The chain has TRBV3-1 (or the pseudogene TRBV3-2) and TRBJ1-1; TRBD1 matches 7 bases. CDR3 length: 14 residues. Per germline, CDR1 LGHDT and CDR2 YNNKEL (reference sequence). J was trimmed by 6 bases and V by 4 bases; bases with no gene match: 8. In DNA, the CDR3 is TGTGCCAGCAGCCCCAACAGGGGAATGCCTGAAGCTTTCTTT. It is translated as CASSPNRGMPEAFF.

This clone has only one observation. The CDR3 sequence is CASSLAGLNTEAFF. In DNA, the CDR3 is TGTGCCAGCAGCTTAGCTGGCCTGAACACTGAAGCTTTCTTT. The chain employs TRBV7-9 and TRBJ1-1, with no clear D. V was shortened by 0 bases and J by 0 bases, with 5 bases between the two germline ends. CDR3 size: 14 residues. CDR1 is SEHNR, CDR2 FQNEAQ, per germline (reference sequence).

This CDR3 is CASSYDRDGYTF. In nucleotides, the CDR3 is TGTGCCAGCAGTTATGACAGGGACGGCTACACCTTC. The rearrangement uses TRBV12-3 or TRBV12-4 and TRBJ1-2; 7 bases map to TRBD1. The CDR3 is 12 amino acids. Trimming removed 4 bases from V and 8 bases from J; junction bases left unmatched: 4.

The chain employs TRBV7-8 and TRBJ1-2, with a tentative D call TRBD1 (5 bases). The ends were cut back, 5 bases at V and 8 bases at J, with 12 bases in the middle. Looked up from germline, CDR1 is SGHVS and CDR2 is FQNEAQ. CDR3 length: 12 amino acids. DNA of the CDR3: TGTGCCAGCAGCCCCGCCGGGGGGGGCTACACCTTC. This gives the protein CASSPAGGGYTF.

V gene TRBV3-1 (or the pseudogene TRBV3-2) combines with J gene TRBJ1-2; no clear D gene. V lost 4 bases and J 8 bases, leaving 20 bases between the germline ends. CDR3 length equals 15 residues. Germline values: CDR1 LGHDT, CDR2 YNNKEL (reference sequence). The CDR3 region is CASSLGFGGETGYTF. CDR3 nucleotide sequence: TGTGCCAGCAGCCTCGGTTTTGGAGGAGAAACCGGCTACACCTTC.

The V gene is TRBV24-1, the J gene TRBJ2-7; TRBD1 is a possible D gene (7 bases). Trimming removed 3 bases from V and 2 bases from J, with 10 bases in between. The V gene's germline CDR1 is KGHDR and CDR2 SFDVKD. The CDR3 consists of 14 residues. CDR3 nucleotide sequence: TGTGCCACCAGTGATCGGGGGACAGCCTACGAGCAGTACTTC. This gives the protein CATSDRGTAYEQYF.

This clone was recorded only once. This chain uses TRBV10-3 with TRBJ2-5; 7 nucleotides line up with TRBD1. The CDR3 covers 14 residues. V shed 3 bases, J shed 5 bases, and the junction held 6 bases outside the gene matches. CDR1 ENHRY and CDR2 SYGVKD come from the germline V gene. CDR3 DNA: TGTGCCATCAGTGAACAACAGGGGACGGAGACCCAGTACTTC. Translated: CAISEQQGTETQYF.

The chain joins TRBV7-9 to TRBJ2-1; no reliable D call. V lost 2 bases and J 0 bases, leaving 5 bases between the germline ends. CDR3 length: 14 residues. Germline assignment: CDR1 SEHNR and CDR2 FQNEAQ (reference sequence). CDR3 sequence reads: CASSLYSSYNEQFF. DNA of the CDR3: TGTGCCAGCAGCTTATATAGCTCCTACAATGAGCAGTTCTTC. Combining the CDR3 with reference TRBV7-9 and TRBJ2-1 gives the whole variable domain DTGVSQNPRHKITKRGQNVTFRCDPISEHNRLYWYRQTLGQGPEFLTYFQNEAQLEKSRLLSDRFSAERPKGSFSTLEIQRTEQGDSAMYLCASSLYSSYNEQFFGPGTRLTVL.

Ten or more counts support this clone. This chain joins TRBV3-1 (or the pseudogene TRBV3-2) and TRBJ1-2; D is uncertain. This CDR3 region has 13 residues. In germline, CDR1 is LGHDT, CDR2 YNNKEL (reference sequence). The V and J ends lost 0 bases and 7 bases respectively, with 9 bases between them. The DNA for the CDR3 is TGTGCCAGCAGCCAAGAATCGTATCGTGGCTACACCTTC. Protein sequence: CASSQESYRGYTF.

V and J are TRBV27 and TRBJ2-5, with 8 bases matching TRBD1. The CDR3 spans 14 residues. CDR1 MNHEY and CDR2 SMNVEV come from the germline V gene (reference sequence). V shed 2 bases and J 4 bases; nucleotides not matched to a gene: 3. For the CDR3, the DNA is TGTGCCAGCAGTTTAATCGGGACAGGAGAGACCCAGTACTTC. Its translation is CASSLIGTGETQYF.